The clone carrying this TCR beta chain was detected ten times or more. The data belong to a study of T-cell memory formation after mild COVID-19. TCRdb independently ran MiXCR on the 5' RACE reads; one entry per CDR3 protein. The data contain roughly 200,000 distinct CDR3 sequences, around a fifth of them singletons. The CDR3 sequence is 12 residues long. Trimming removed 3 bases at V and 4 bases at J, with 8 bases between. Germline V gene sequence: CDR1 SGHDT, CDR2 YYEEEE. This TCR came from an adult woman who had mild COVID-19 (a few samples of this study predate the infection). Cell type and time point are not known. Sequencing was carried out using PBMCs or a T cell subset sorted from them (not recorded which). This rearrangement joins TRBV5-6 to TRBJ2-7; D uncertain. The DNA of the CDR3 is TGTGCCAGCAGCTCCGGGCCTTACGAGCAGTACTTC. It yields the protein CASSSGPYEQYF.